This TCR beta chain is drawn from a study of beta chain features in type 1 diabetes. Study-wide context: In all, some 100 million sorted cells from all samples were analyzed. Study results and limitations: HLA effects on TCRB rearrangement stayed unresolved here.

Note on this clone: The antigen is unknown. At one end, the junction sequence differs from germline, possibly due to a read error.

Sorting based on CD45RO/CCR7/CD25/CD127/CD95/CD27 separated CD4+ naive, central memory, regulatory and stem cell-like memory cells. The germline CDR1 and CDR2 sequences are SSHAT and FNYEAQ (reference sequence). There are 17 residues in the CDR3. As every portion of the isolated RNA was reverse transcribed, the sequencing read expressed TCRB transcripts. Method: immunoSEQ multiplex PCR; TCRdb's copy keeps in-frame clones and lacks some. The sample records roughly 350,000 clones, 9.5% to 11% being singletons. The clonotype originates from a woman aged 25-40 years in good health. The rearrangement links TRBV7-7 to TRBJ2-5; perhaps D is TRBD1 or TRBD2 (6 bases each). The sequenced sample was naive CD4+ T cells from blood. Here the CDR3 DNA reads TGTGCTAGCAGCTTAGGGGGTACGGGAGCACCCCAAGAGACCCAGTACTTC. Protein: CASSLGGTGAPQETQYF.